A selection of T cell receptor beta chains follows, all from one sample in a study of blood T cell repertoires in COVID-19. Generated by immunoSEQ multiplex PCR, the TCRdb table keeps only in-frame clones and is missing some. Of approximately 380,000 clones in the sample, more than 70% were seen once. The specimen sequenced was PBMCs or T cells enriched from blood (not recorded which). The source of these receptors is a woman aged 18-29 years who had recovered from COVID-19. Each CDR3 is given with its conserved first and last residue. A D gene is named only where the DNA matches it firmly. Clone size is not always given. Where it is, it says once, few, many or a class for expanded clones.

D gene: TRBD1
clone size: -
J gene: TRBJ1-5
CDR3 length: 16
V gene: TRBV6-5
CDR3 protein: CASSSGQGAQGQPQHF

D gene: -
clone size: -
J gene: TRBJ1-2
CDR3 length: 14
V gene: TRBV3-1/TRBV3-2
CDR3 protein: CASSPEQGYYGYTF

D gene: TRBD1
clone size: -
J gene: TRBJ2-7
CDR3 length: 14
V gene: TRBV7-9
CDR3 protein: CASSLGQGGDEQYF

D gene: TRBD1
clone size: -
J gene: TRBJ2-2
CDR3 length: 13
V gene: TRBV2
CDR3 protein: CASSPQGNGELFF

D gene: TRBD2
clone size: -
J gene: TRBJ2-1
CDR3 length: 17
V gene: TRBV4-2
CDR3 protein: CASSQDGLAGGPDEQFF

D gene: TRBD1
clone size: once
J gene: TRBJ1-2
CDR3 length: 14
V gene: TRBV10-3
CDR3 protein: CAIGQDNGRYGYTF

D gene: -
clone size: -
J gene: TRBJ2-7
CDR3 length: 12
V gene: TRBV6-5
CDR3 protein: CASRPNGYEQYF

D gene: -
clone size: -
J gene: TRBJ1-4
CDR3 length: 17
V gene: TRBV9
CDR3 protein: CASSVDPGTPTNEKLFF

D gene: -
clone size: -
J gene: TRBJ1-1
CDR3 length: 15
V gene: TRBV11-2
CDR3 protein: CASSYLKTEVTEAFF

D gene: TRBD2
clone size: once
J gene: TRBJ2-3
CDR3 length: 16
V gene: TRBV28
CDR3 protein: CASSTGLAGTTDTQYF

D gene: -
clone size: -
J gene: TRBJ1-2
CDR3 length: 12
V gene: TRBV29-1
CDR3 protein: CSGQQGVRRYTF

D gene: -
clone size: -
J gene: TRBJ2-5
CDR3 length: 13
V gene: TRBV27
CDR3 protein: CASRDTGGETQYF

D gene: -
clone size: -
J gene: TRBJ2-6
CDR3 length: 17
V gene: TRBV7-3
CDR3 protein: CASSLGGYEAGANVLTF

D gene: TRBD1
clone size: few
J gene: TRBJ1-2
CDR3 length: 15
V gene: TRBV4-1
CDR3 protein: CASSQVQQGIHGYTF

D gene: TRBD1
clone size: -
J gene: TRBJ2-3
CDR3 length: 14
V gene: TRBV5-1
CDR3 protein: CASSPRQGADTQYF

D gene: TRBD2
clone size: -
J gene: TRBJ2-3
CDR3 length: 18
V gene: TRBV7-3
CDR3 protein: CASSPNPGRPSGSDTQYF

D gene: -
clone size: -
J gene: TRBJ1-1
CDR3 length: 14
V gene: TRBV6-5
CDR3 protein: CASEKGGVNTEAFF

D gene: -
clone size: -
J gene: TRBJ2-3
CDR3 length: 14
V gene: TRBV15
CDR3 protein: CATSRGGSTDTQYF

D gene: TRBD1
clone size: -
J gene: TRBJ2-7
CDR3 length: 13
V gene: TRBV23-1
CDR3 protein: CASRDRGRREQYF

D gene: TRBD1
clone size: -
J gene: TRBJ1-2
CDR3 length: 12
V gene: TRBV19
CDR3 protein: CAATGTGYGYTF

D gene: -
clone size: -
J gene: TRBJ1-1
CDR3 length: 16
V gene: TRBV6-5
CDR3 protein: CASSYRIQLRDTEAFF

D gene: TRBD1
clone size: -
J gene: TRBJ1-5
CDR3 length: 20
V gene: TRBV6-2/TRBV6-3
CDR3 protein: CASSYSLRLGAGGSNQPQHF

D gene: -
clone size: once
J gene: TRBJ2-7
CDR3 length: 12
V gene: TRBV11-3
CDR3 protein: CASSSNSYEQYF

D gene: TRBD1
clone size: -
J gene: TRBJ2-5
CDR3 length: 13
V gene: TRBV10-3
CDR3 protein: CASRDSPQETQYF

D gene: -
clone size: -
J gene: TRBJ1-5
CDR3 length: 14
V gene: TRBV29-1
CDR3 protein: CSVVSGHGNQPQHF

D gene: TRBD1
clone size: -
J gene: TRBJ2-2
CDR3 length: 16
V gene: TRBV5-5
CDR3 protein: CASSWLDRAINGELFF

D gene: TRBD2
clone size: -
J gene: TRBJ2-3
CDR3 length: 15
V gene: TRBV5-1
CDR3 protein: CASSFQRGVGDTQYF

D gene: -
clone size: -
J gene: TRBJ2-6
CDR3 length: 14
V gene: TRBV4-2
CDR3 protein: CASSQEVGANVLTF

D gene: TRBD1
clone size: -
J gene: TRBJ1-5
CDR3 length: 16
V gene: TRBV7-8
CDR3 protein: CASSFLDRVAGQPQHF

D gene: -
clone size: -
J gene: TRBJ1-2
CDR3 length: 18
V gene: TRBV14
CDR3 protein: CASSQDWRDLDFNYGYTF

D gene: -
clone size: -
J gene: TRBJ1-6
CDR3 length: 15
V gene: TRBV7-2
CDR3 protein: CASSLGGTDNSPLHF

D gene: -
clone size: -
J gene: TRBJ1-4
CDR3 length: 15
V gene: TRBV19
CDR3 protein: CASSRGQQINEKLFF

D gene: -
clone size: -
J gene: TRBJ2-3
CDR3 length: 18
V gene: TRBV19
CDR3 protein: CASSTIGAGALDTDTQYF

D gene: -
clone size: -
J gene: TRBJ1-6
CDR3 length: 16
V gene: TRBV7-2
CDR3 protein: CASSLAAGARGSPLHF

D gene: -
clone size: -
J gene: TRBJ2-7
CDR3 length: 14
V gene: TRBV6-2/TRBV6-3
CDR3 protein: CASSYGLPSYEQYF

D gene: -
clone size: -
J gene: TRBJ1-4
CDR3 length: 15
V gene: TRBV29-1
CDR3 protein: CSVERSGSTNEKLFF

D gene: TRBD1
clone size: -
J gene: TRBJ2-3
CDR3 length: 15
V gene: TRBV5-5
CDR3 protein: CASSRYRGPTDTQYF

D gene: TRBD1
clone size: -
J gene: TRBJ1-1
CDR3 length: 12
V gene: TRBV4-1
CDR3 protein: CASSRGQGQAFF

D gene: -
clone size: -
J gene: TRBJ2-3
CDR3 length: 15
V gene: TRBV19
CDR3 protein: CASSGGPGSTDTQYF

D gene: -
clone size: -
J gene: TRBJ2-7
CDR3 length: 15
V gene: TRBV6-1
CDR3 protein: CASSEEGRPKEEQYF

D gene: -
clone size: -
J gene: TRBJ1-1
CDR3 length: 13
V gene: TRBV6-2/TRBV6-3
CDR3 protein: CASSRGLNTEAFF

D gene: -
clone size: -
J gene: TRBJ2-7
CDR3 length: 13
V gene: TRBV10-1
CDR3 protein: CASSGGVYGEQYF

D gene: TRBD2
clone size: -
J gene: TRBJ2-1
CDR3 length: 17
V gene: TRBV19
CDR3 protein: CASSLGSSGGLYNEQFF

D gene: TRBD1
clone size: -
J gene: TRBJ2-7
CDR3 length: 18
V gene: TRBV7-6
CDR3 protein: CASSLVPPGQTSSYEQYF

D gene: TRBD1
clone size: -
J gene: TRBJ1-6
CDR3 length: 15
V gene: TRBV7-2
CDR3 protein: CASSLTGGWNSPLHF

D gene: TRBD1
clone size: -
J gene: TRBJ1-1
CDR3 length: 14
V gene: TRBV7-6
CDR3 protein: CASSPTTGYTEAFF

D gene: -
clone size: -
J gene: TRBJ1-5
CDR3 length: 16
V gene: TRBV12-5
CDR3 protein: CASGLGGMGEDQPQHF

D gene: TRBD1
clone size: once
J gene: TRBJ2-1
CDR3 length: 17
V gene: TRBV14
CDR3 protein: CASSQEVGTVSIDEQFF